The source of this T cell receptor (beta chain) is a study of blood T cell repertoires in COVID-19. As for the study in general: T cells, B-cell-depleted T cells, or PBMCs provided the cDNA or gDNA that served as material.

The J segment lost 4 bases and the V segment lost 3 bases, leaving 1 base of the junction unmatched. Germline CDR1 reads GTSNPN; CDR2 reads SVGIG (reference sequence). The CDR3 sequence is 12 residues long. Generated by immunoSEQ multiplex PCR, the TCRdb table keeps only in-frame clones and is missing some. The sample has 130,000 to 150,000 clones; 70% to 90% are singletons. The sample taken for sequencing was peripheral blood. The genes are TRBV30 and TRBJ1-2; 8 nucleotides align to TRBD1. This TCR derives from a middle-aged woman with active or convalescent COVID-19. CDR3 DNA: TGTGCCTGGAGGGACAGGGCCTATGGCTACACCTTC. It yields the protein CAWRDRAYGYTF.